The 27 T cell receptor beta chains in this list originate from one sample, sequenced in a study of control samples from healthy donors and cancer patients. Only in-frame clones appear in the TCRdb table, and some are missing; sequencing was by immunoSEQ multiplex PCR. The repertoire holds 120,000 to 150,000 clones, with 80% to 95% as singletons. Sequencing was done on a sample of blood. The receptors come from a man aged 25-40 years in good health.

This chain connects TRBV9 to TRBJ1-2; D is perhaps TRBD1 (6 bases). CDR1 SGDLS and CDR2 YYNGEE come from the germline V gene. The germline V and J ends were trimmed by 4 bases and 7 bases, with 20 bases remaining between them. CDR3 length equals 15 residues. The CDR3 protein is CASSPDTGILGGYTF. In DNA, the CDR3 is TGTGCCAGCAGCCCGGATACAGGGATACTCGGTGGCTACACCTTC.

This sequence joins TRBV3-1 (or the pseudogene TRBV3-2) and TRBJ2-1; D perhaps matches TRBD1 (6 bases). V was pared by 6 bases and J by 1 base, with 13 bases between. The CDR3 totals 15 residues. Germline values: CDR1 LGHDT, CDR2 YNNKEL (reference sequence). DNA of the CDR3: TGTGCCAGCAGACCCGACAGGAGATCCTACAATGAGCAGTTCTTC. Its protein is CASRPDRRSYNEQFF.

This chain uses TRBV27 with TRBJ2-7; 11 bases fit TRBD2. The CDR3 has 17 amino acids. The V gene end was trimmed by 6 bases and the J gene end by 0 bases; junction bases not matched to a gene: 10. The V gene's germline CDR1 is MNHEY and CDR2 SMNVEV (reference sequence). The CDR3 bases are TGTGCCAGCAGCCCGGGACTAGCGGCGTCTAGCTCCTACGAGCAGTACTTC. This gives the protein CASSPGLAASSSYEQYF.

The chain couples TRBV2 to TRBJ2-1, with 12 positions matching TRBD2. The junction had 8 bases not matched to a gene; V was cut back by 10 bases and J by 7 bases. The CDR3 loop spans 14 amino acids. Germline lookup yields CDR1 SNHLY and CDR2 FYNNEI. This chain's CDR3 is CAILLAGGENEQFF. The CDR3 DNA is TGTGCCATCCTACTAGCGGGGGGAGAAAATGAGCAGTTCTTC.

This chain joins TRBV12-5 and TRBJ1-1; no reliable D call. Germline CDR1 and CDR2: LGHNT and FRNRAP. V was cut by 2 bases and J by 1 base, with 5 bases left in between. CDR3 length: 13 amino acids. CDR3 sequence reads: CASGLNGNTEAFF. The CDR3 coding sequence is TGTGCTAGTGGTTTGAACGGGAACACTGAAGCTTTCTTT. Based on the CDR3 plus reference TRBV12-5 and TRBJ1-1, the full variable domain is DARVTQTPRHKVTEMGQEVTMRCQPILGHNTVFWYRQTMMQGLELLAYFRNRAPLDDSGMPKDRFSAEMPDATLATLKIQPSEPRDSAVYFCASGLNGNTEAFFGQGTRLTVV.

The genes are TRBV14 and TRBJ2-5, with D maybe TRBD2 (6 bases). Germline V lookup: CDR1 SGHDN, CDR2 FVKESK. This CDR3 has 16 amino acids. V gave up 3 bases and J gave up 2 bases, with 16 bases separating them. The CDR3 sequence: CASSQGDWRWQETQYF. The CDR3 DNA reads TGTGCCAGCAGCCAGGGGGACTGGAGGTGGCAAGAGACCCAGTACTTC.

The rearrangement joins TRBV27 to TRBJ2-3; D unclear. The CDR3 runs to 12 residues. Germline loops: CDR1 MNHEY, CDR2 SMNVEV (reference sequence). The V and J ends lost 4 bases and 3 bases respectively, with 5 bases between them. As DNA, the CDR3 is TGTGCCAGCAGTTCAAGGACAGATACGCAGTATTTT. Protein product: CASSSRTDTQYF.

The rearrangement links TRBV27 to TRBJ2-5, with a possible D match to TRBD2 (7 bases). V gave up 0 bases and J gave up 7 bases, with 9 bases separating them. Germline CDR1 and CDR2: MNHEY and SMNVEV (reference sequence). CDR3 length: 13 residues. The DNA of the CDR3 is TGTGCCAGCAGTTTATCGGGAGGGGGGACCCAGTACTTC. Translation: CASSLSGGGTQYF.

The CDR3 bases are TGTGCCAGCAGCGGGGGGGCCTCAAATGAGCAGTTCTTC. It specifies CASSGGASNEQFF. The genes are TRBV2 and TRBJ2-1; 8 nucleotides line up with TRBD2. The CDR3 runs to 13 residues. Germline trimming cut 6 bases from V and 7 bases from J; bases unmatched to any gene: 5. The V gene's germline CDR1 is SNHLY and CDR2 FYNNEI.

The V and J genes are TRBV29-1 and TRBJ1-2; D possibly corresponds to TRBD1 (6 bases). The V gene lost 2 bases and the J gene lost 8 bases, with 15 bases spanning the gap. The CDR3 covers 13 residues. CDR1 and CDR2 from the germline V gene are SQVTM and ANQGSEA. This CDR3 is CSVEHSDRLGYTF. CDR3 bases: TGCAGCGTTGAACATTCCGACAGGCTGGGCTACACCTTC.

The chain employs TRBV2 and TRBJ2-7; 8 nucleotides align to TRBD2. The CDR3 contains 20 residues. Trimming took 2 bases from V and 3 from J; bases not matched to a gene: 21. Germline values: CDR1 SNHLY, CDR2 FYNNEI. The CDR3 spells CASSESPSAGASGRSYEQYF. CDR3 coding DNA: TGTGCCAGCAGTGAATCCCCCTCAGCGGGGGCCTCGGGTCGTAGCTACGAGCAGTACTTC.

This clone was found once. J is TRBJ2-1 and V is TRBV5-1; D gene uncertain. This CDR3 spans 13 amino acids. V dropped 7 bases and J dropped 0 bases, with 8 bases sitting between them. The germline gives CDR1 SGHRS, CDR2 YFSETQ. This CDR3 is CASLGSSYNEQFF. The CDR3 DNA reads TGCGCCAGCTTGGGAAGCTCCTACAATGAGCAGTTCTTC.

The V call is TRBV29-1, the J call TRBJ2-3; D not certain. There are 11 residues in the CDR3. CDR1 is SQVTM and CDR2 is ANQGSEA in the germline V gene. V was trimmed by 3 bases and J by 1 base, leaving 2 bases between them. CDR3: CSVEGTDTQYF. The DNA of the CDR3 is TGCAGCGTTGAGGGCACAGATACGCAGTATTTT.

The chain is built from TRBV10-1 and TRBJ2-2; unclear D gene. The CDR3 is 14 residues long. V lost 0 bases and J 1 base, leaving 3 bases between the germline ends. Looked up from germline, CDR1 is WNHNN and CDR2 is SYGVQD (reference sequence). The DNA for the CDR3 is TGCGCCAGCAGTGAGTCACGGAACACCGGGGAGCTGTTTTTT. Translation: CASSESRNTGELFF.

The chain has TRBV15 and TRBJ2-7; TRBD2 aligns across 15 bases. CDR1 and CDR2 (germline): LNHNV, YYDKDF (reference sequence). The CDR3 runs to 16 residues. The trim removed 3 bases at V and 2 bases at J, leaving 2 bases unmatched. The chain's CDR3 is CATSRGLAGGTYEQYF. The CDR3 DNA reads as TGTGCCACCAGCAGGGGACTAGCGGGGGGTACCTACGAGCAGTACTTC.

The V and J genes are TRBV15 and TRBJ1-6; no reliable D call. The CDR3 runs to 13 residues. The V and J ends lost 5 bases and 7 bases respectively, with 9 bases between them. CDR1 LNHNV and CDR2 YYDKDF come from the germline V gene (reference sequence). CDR3 coding DNA: TGTGCCACCAGCGGGTTGAGCAATTCACCCCTCCACTTT. Translated, it gives CATSGLSNSPLHF.

The J gene is TRBJ1-5, the V gene TRBV2; 9 nucleotides agree with TRBD1. The V and J ends lost 4 bases and 3 bases, in that order; junction bases with no gene match: 13. Germline CDR1 and CDR2: SNHLY and FYNNEI. The CDR3 spans 18 residues. DNA for the CDR3: TGTGCCAGCAGTGGAACTAAGGGGGGACAGGGCAACAATCAGCCCCAGCATTTT. This translates into CASSGTKGGQGNNQPQHF. Supplemented by reference TRBV2 and TRBJ1-5, the full variable domain reads EPEVTQTPSHQVTQMGQEVILRCVPISNHLYFYWYRQILGQKVEFLVSFYNNEISEKSEIFDDQFSVERPDGSNFTLKIRSTKLEDSAMYFCASSGTKGGQGNNQPQHFGDGTRLSIL.

This rearrangement joins TRBV12-5 to TRBJ1-1; 7 bases are a match to TRBD1. The CDR3 extends over 15 amino acids. The germline CDR1 and CDR2 sequences are LGHNT and FRNRAP. V shed 4 bases, J shed 6 bases, and the junction held 11 bases outside the gene matches. This CDR3 reads CASGSPPTGVSEAFF. The CDR3 DNA reads as TGTGCTAGTGGTTCCCCTCCAACAGGGGTTTCTGAAGCTTTCTTT.

This chain links TRBV5-6 with TRBJ2-2; 8 bases match TRBD1. V dropped 0 bases and J dropped 7; count of bases not matched to a gene: 8. In germline, CDR1 is SGHDT, CDR2 YYEEEE. There are 16 residues in the CDR3. The CDR3 sequence: CASSLEGRGLIGELFF. CDR3 in DNA: TGTGCCAGCAGCTTGGAGGGCAGGGGGCTGATCGGGGAGCTGTTTTTT. The full variable domain, with the rest looked up from reference TRBV5-6 and TRBJ2-2, is DAGVTQSPTHLIKTRGQQVTLRCSPKSGHDTVSWYQQALGQGPQFIFQYYEEEERQRGNFPDRFSGHQFPNYSSELNVNALLLGDSALYLCASSLEGRGLIGELFFGEGSRLTVL.

This chain joins TRBV21-1 and TRBJ2-7; the listed D gene, TRBD1, was not tested against the DNA. TRBV21-1 represents a pseudogene. This CDR3 contains 17 residues. CDR3 sequence: CASSQVGYRDRSYEQYF. The CDR3 DNA reads TGTGCCAGCAGCCAAGTGGGTTATCGGGACAGATCCTACGAGCAGTACTTC.

J is TRBJ1-2 and V is TRBV5-4, with D unclear. V shed 4 bases and J shed 2 bases, with 12 bases lying between them. This CDR3 is built from 14 residues. The V gene's germline CDR1 is SGHNT and CDR2 YYREEE (reference sequence). The CDR3 bases are TGTGCCAGCAGCCCGATGTCACAGAACTATGGCTACACCTTC. Its protein is CASSPMSQNYGYTF.

This chain uses TRBV9 with TRBJ2-6; TRBD1 agrees at 7 bases. Per germline, CDR1 SGDLS and CDR2 YYNGEE. This CDR3 comprises 19 residues. With V trimmed by 4 bases and J by 0 bases, 13 bases remained unmatched. This CDR3 is CASSSPLTDRHSGANVLTF. DNA for the CDR3: TGTGCCAGCAGCTCGCCTCTCACGGACAGGCACTCTGGGGCCAACGTCCTGACTTTC.

V and J are TRBV2 and TRBJ2-1; D gene ambiguous. CDR1 SNHLY and CDR2 FYNNEI come from the germline V gene. Trimming removed 3 bases from V and 0 bases from J, with 9 bases in between. This CDR3 comprises 15 residues. The CDR3 is CASSDSHSSYNEQFF. The CDR3 DNA follows: TGTGCCAGCAGTGACTCCCATAGCTCCTACAATGAGCAGTTCTTC. Full variable domain (outside the CDR3, taken from reference TRBV2 and TRBJ2-1): EPEVTQTPSHQVTQMGQEVILRCVPISNHLYFYWYRQILGQKVEFLVSFYNNEISEKSEIFDDQFSVERPDGSNFTLKIRSTKLEDSAMYFCASSDSHSSYNEQFFGPGTRLTVL.

The J gene is TRBJ1-1, the V gene TRBV24-1; D is unclear. CDR3 length equals 13 residues. The germline V and J ends were trimmed by 8 bases and 4 bases, with 13 bases remaining between them. Germline CDR1 KGHDR, CDR2 SFDVKD. The CDR3, as DNA: TGTGCCACCATGCAACGATGGGGCACTGAAGCTTTCTTT. Its protein product is CATMQRWGTEAFF.

The chain combines TRBV29-1 with TRBJ1-1, with no clear D. V was cut by 1 base and J by 1 base, with 7 bases left in between. The CDR3 contains 13 residues. Germline values: CDR1 SQVTM, CDR2 ANQGSEA. In DNA, the CDR3 is TGCAGCGTTGAAGCGGCTACGAACACTGAAGCTTTCTTT. Protein: CSVEAATNTEAFF.

The chain links TRBV7-8 to TRBJ1-1, with 7 bases identical to TRBD1. CDR3 length: 19 residues. The ends lost 2 bases at V and 0 bases at J; junction bases unmatched: 15. The germline gives CDR1 SGHVS, CDR2 FQNEAQ. CDR3 nucleotide sequence: TGTGCCAGCAGCTTATCCATTCGGGACAGAGGTTCGGTGAACACTGAAGCTTTCTTT. This codes for CASSLSIRDRGSVNTEAFF.

This chain uses TRBV7-9 with TRBJ2-7, with 13 bases that match TRBD2. This CDR3 region has 15 residues. V lost 4 bases, J lost 4 bases, and 4 bases stayed unmatched. From germline, CDR1 is SEHNR and CDR2 FQNEAQ (reference sequence). CDR3 sequence (DNA): TGTGCCAGCAGCTCCACTAGCGGGGGGGCTTACGAGCAGTACTTC. Protein: CASSSTSGGAYEQYF. The whole variable domain, remainder taken from reference TRBV7-9 and TRBJ2-7, is DTGVSQNPRHKITKRGQNVTFRCDPISEHNRLYWYRQTLGQGPEFLTYFQNEAQLEKSRLLSDRFSAERPKGSFSTLEIQRTEQGDSAMYLCASSSTSGGAYEQYFGPGTRLTVT.